The 10 T cell receptor beta chains listed next were all sequenced from one sample in a study of cytomegalovirus exposure and HLA in healthy donors. This PCR relied on a set of 60 Vbeta primers and 13 Jbeta primers. Method: immunoSEQ multiplex PCR; TCRdb's copy keeps in-frame clones and lacks some. Of roughly 100,000 clones in the sample, approximately 80% were seen once. The sequenced sample was PBMCs. These TCRs come from a man younger than 40 in good health and CMV-seronegative.

This clone was detected only once. V and J are TRBV10-3 and TRBJ2-3, with D possibly being TRBD2 (6 bases). Germline values: CDR1 ENHRY, CDR2 SYGVKD. The CDR3 extends over 13 amino acids. V was pared by 7 bases and J by 0 bases, with 8 bases between. The CDR3: CAITRESTDTQYF. The CDR3 DNA reads TGTGCCATCACCCGGGAGAGCACAGATACGCAGTATTTT.

This clone is a singleton in its sample. The J gene is TRBJ2-1, the V gene TRBV5-4; 7 positions match TRBD1. The germline CDR1 and CDR2 sequences are SGHNT and YYREEE (reference sequence). Losses at the gene ends were 1 base for V and 4 bases for J; bases not matched to a gene: 2. The CDR3 contains 14 residues. Written as DNA, the CDR3 is TGTGCCAGCAGCTTGACAGGGGTTTACAATGAGCAGTTCTTC. This translates into CASSLTGVYNEQFF.

The genes are TRBV2 and TRBJ2-4; perhaps TRBD1 as D (5 bases). Germline-derived CDR1 and CDR2 are SNHLY and FYNNEI. The CDR3 covers 13 residues. V dropped 2 bases and J dropped 6 bases, with 8 bases sitting between them. CDR3 sequence reads: CASSETGTNIQYF. CDR3 coding DNA: TGTGCCAGCAGTGAAACAGGCACAAACATTCAGTACTTC.

This clone appeared a few times. This sequence joins TRBV5-1 and TRBJ2-6; the D is unclear. The CDR3 sequence is 16 residues long. The V and J ends lost 4 bases and 0 bases respectively, with 11 bases between them. The germline CDR1 and CDR2 sequences are SGHRS and YFSETQ. In DNA form, the CDR3 reads TGCGCCAGCAGCCAACCGCTAACCTCTGGGGCCAACGTCCTGACTTTC. It is translated as CASSQPLTSGANVLTF.

V is TRBV19 and J is TRBJ2-3; 10 positions match TRBD2. V trimming: 8 bases; J trimming: 4 bases; junction bases outside the gene matches: 9. Per the germline V gene, CDR1 is LNHDA and CDR2 is SQIVND (reference sequence). CDR3 length: 15 amino acids. CDR3 protein: CASCALAGAADTQYF. The CDR3 DNA is TGTGCCAGTTGCGCGCTAGCGGGAGCGGCAGATACGCAGTATTTT. Supplemented by reference TRBV19 and TRBJ2-3, the full variable domain reads DGGITQSPKYLFRKEGQNVTLSCEQNLNHDAMYWYRQDPGQGLRLIYYSQIVNDFQKGDIAEGYSVSREKKESFPLTVTSAQKNPTAFYLCASCALAGAADTQYFGPGTRLTVL.

The table lists this clone with a count of one. V and J are TRBV7-2 and TRBJ1-1; no firm D call. There are 13 residues in the CDR3. Germline loops: CDR1 SGHTA, CDR2 FQGNSA. Trimming stripped 5 bases from V and 0 bases from J, with 7 bases between. The CDR3 DNA follows: TGTGCCAGCAGCCCATACATGAACACTGAAGCTTTCTTT. It encodes CASSPYMNTEAFF. The whole variable domain, remainder taken from reference TRBV7-2 and TRBJ1-1, is GAGVSQSPSNKVTEKGKDVELRCDPISGHTALYWYRQSLGQGLEFLIYFQGNSAPDKSGLPSDRFSAERTGGSVSTLTIQRTQQEDSAVYLCASSPYMNTEAFFGQGTRLTVV.

The rearrangement links TRBV28 to TRBJ2-2; D possibly corresponds to TRBD1 (6 bases). Per the germline V gene, CDR1 is MDHEN and CDR2 is SYDVKM. This CDR3 spans 16 amino acids. V was trimmed by 6 bases and J by 5 bases, leaving 19 bases between them. The CDR3 reads CASRPGQLPRTGELFF. For the CDR3, the DNA is TGTGCCAGCAGACCGGGACAATTACCTCGGACCGGGGAGCTGTTTTTT.

This clone was found a few times. The chain is built from TRBV5-4 and TRBJ2-5, with 8 nucleotides matching TRBD2. Germline assignment: CDR1 SGHNT and CDR2 YYREEE (reference sequence). V was clipped by 0 bases and J by 1 base; unmatched bases: 5. CDR3 length: 16 residues. The CDR3: CASSLAGGGPQETQYF. For the CDR3, the DNA is TGTGCCAGCAGCTTGGCCGGGGGGGGCCCCCAAGAGACCCAGTACTTC.

V gene TRBV19 combines with J gene TRBJ1-2; a weak D match, TRBD1 (6 bases). This CDR3 region has 16 residues. CDR1 LNHDA and CDR2 SQIVND come from the germline V gene (reference sequence). Trimming pared 4 bases from V and 1 base from J, leaving 16 bases between. The CDR3 sequence: CASSTLTYRVNYGYTF. As DNA, the CDR3 is TGTGCCAGTAGTACACTGACGTACAGGGTTAACTATGGCTACACCTTC.

This CDR3 is CASSLSGTSGGYQETQYF. The CDR3 nucleotides are TGTGCCAGCAGTTTATCCGGGACTAGCGGGGGGTACCAAGAGACCCAGTACTTC. V is TRBV27 and J is TRBJ2-5; 15 bases agree with TRBD2. Trimming removed 0 bases from V and 0 bases from J; junction bases left unmatched: 2. This CDR3 has 18 amino acids. Per germline, CDR1 MNHEY and CDR2 SMNVEV (reference sequence).